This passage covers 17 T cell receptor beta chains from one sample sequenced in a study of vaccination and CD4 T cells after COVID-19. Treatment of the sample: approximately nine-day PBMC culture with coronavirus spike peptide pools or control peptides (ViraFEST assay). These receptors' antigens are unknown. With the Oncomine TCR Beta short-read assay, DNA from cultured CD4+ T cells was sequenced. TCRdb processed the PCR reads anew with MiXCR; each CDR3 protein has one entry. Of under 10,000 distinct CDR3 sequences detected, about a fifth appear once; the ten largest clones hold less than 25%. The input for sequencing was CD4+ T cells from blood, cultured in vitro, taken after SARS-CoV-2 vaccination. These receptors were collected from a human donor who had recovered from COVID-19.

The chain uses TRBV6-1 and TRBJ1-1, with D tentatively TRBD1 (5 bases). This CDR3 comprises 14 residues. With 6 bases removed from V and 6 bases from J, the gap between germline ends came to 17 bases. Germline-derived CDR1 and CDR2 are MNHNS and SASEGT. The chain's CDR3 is CASSQGSRHAEAFF. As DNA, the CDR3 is TGTGCCAGCAGCCAGGGATCACGGCATGCTGAAGCTTTCTTT.

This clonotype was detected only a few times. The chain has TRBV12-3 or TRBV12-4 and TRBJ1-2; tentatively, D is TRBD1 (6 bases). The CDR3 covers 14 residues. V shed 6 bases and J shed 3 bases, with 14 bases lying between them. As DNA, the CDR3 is TGTGCCAGCAGCTGGGGCAGGGGCGACTATGGCTACACCTTC. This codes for CASSWGRGDYGYTF.

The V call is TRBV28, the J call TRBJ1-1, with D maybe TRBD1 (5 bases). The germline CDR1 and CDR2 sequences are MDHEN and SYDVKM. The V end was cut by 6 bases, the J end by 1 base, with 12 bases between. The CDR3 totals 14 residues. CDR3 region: CASRFQGRNTEAFF. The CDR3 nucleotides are TGTGCCAGCAGGTTTCAGGGTAGGAACACTGAAGCTTTCTTT.

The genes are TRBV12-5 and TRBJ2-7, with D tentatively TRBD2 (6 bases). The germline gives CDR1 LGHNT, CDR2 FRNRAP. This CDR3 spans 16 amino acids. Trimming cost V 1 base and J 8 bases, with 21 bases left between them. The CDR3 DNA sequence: TGTGCTAGTGGTTTGGCCCATGGCGGAGGGGAAGTCAAGCAGTACTTC. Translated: CASGLAHGGGEVKQYF.

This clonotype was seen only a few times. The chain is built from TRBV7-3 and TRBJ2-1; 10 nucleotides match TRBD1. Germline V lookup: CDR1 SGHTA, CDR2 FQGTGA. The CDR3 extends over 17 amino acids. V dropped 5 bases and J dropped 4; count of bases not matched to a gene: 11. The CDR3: CASSLRVGTGDYNEQFF. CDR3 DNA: TGTGCCAGCAGCCTCCGGGTGGGGACAGGGGATTACAATGAGCAGTTCTTC.

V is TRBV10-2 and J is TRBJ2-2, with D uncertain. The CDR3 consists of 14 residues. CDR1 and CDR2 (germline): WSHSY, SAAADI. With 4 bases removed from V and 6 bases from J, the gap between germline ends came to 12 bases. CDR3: CASSVSPDAGELFF. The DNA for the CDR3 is TGCGCCAGCAGTGTTTCCCCAGACGCCGGGGAGCTGTTTTTT.

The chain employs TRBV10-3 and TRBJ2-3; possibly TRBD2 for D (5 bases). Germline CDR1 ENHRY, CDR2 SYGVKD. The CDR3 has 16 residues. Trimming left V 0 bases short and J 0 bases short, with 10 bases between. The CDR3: CAISESYGMSTDTQYF. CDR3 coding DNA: TGTGCCATCAGTGAGTCCTACGGGATGAGCACAGATACGCAGTATTTT.

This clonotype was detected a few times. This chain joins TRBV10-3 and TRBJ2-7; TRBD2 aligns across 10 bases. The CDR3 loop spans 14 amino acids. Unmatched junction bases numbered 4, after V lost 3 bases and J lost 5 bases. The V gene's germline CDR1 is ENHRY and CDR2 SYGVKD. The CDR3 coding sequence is TGTGCCATCAGTGATAGCGGGAGGTTCGACGAGCAGTACTTC. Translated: CAISDSGRFDEQYF.

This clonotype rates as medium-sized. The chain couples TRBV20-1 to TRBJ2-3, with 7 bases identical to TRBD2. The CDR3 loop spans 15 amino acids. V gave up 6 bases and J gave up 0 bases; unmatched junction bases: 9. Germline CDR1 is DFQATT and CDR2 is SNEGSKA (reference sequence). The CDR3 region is CSAAPPRGSTDTQYF. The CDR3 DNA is TGCAGTGCCGCGCCCCCGCGGGGGAGCACAGATACGCAGTATTTT.

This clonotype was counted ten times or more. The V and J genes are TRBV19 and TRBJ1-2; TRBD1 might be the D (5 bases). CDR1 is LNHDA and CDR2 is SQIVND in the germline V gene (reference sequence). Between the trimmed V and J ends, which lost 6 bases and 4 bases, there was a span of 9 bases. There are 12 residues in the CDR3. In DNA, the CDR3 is TGTGCCAGTAGCGACAGCTTCTATGGCTACACCTTC. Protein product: CASSDSFYGYTF.

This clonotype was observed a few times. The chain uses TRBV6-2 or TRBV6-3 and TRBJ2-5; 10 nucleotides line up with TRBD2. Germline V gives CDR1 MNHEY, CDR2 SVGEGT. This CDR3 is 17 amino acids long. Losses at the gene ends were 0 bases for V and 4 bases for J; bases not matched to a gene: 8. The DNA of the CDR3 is TGTGCCAGCAGTTACTCGATCCTAGCGGGAGAGAGAGAGACCCAGTACTTC. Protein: CASSYSILAGERETQYF.

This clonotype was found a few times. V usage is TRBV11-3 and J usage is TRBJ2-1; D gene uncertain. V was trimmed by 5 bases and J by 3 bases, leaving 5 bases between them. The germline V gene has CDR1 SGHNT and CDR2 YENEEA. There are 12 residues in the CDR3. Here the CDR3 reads CASSPDYNEQFF. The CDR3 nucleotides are TGTGCCAGCAGCCCTGACTACAATGAGCAGTTCTTC.

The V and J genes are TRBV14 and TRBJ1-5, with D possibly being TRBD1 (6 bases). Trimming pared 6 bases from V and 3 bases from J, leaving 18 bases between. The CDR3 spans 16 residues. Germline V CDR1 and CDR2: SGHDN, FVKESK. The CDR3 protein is CASRRGASRSNQPQHF. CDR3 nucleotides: TGTGCCAGCAGGAGGGGGGCGAGTCGGTCCAATCAGCCCCAGCATTTT.

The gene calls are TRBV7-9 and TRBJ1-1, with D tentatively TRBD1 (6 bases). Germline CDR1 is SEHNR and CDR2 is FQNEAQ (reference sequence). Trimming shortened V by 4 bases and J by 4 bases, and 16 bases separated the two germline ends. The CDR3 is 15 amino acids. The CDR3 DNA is TGTGCCAGCAGCTCTTACAGGGCGCGAAGCACTGAAGCTTTCTTT. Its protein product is CASSSYRARSTEAFF.

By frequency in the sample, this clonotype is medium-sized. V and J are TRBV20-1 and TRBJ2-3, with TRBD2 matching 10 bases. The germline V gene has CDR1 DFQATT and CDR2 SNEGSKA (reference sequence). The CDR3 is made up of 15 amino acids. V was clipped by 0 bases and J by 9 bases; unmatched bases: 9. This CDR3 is CSARDPGLAGDTQYF. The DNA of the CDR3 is TGCAGTGCTAGAGACCCAGGGCTAGCGGGAGACACGCAGTATTTT.

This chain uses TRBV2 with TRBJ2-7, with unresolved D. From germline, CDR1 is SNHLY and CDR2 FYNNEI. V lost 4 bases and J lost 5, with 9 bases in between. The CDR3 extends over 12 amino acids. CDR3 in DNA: TGTGCCAGCAGTGGGTCTAGGAACGAGCAGTACTTC. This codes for CASSGSRNEQYF.

CDR3 sequence (DNA): TGCGCCAGCAGTCAATTCCCCCACGGGGGATCGGGAGAGACCCAGTACTTC. The encoded protein is CASSQFPHGGSGETQYF. This chain links TRBV23-1 with TRBJ2-5, with TRBD2 as a possible D gene (6 bases). TRBV23-1 is given ORF status, its function remaining uncertain. With 1 base removed from V and 4 bases from J, the gap between germline ends came to 19 bases. The CDR3 extends over 17 amino acids.